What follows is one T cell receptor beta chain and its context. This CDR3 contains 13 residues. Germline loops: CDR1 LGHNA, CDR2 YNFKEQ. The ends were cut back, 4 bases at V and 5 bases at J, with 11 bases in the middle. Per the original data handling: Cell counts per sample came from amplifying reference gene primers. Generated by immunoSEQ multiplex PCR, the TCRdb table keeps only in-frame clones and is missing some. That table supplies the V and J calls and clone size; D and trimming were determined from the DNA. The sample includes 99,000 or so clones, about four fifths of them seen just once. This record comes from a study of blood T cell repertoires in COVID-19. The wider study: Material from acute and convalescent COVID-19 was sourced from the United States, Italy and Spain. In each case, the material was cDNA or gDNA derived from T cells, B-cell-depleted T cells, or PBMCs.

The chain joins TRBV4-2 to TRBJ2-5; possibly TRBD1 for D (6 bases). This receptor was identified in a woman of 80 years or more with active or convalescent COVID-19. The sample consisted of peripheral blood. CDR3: CASSPGQYETQYF. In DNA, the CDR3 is TGTGCCAGCAGCCCCGGACAGTACGAGACCCAGTACTTC.